These T cell receptor beta chains were read from a single sample in a study of early T cells in non-severe SARS-CoV-2 infection. TCRdb recomputed calls from the 5' RACE reads with MiXCR, one row per CDR3 protein. The data show 30,000 or so distinct CDR3 sequences, about 4.9% seen once. Sequencing was done on a sample of whole blood. The origin of the receptors is an adult who was a healthcare worker with PCR-confirmed SARS-CoV-2 infection or an uninfected control (not recorded which). Each CDR3 is given with its conserved first and last residue. D genes are given only for firm matches. Where a row states a size, it is once, few, many or the class of an expanded clone; other rows omit it.

v_call	j_call	d_call	clone_size	cdr3_aa	cdr3_nt
TRBV7-9	TRBJ1-5	.	many	CASTDSFGNQPQHF	TGTGCCAGCACCGACAGTTTCGGCAATCAGCCCCAGCATTTT
TRBV27	TRBJ2-7	TRBD2	.	CASSSMGLLAGVRPYEQYF	TGTGCCAGCAGTTCTATGGGACTTTTAGCGGGAGTGCGCCCCTACGAGCAGTACTTC
TRBV25-1	TRBJ2-5	.	few	CASSEPSHSTQYF	TGTGCCAGCAGTGAACCCTCCCACTCTACCCAGTACTTC
TRBV11-2	TRBJ2-1	.	few	CASSWDLSSYNEQFF	TGTGCCAGCAGCTGGGACTTAAGCTCCTACAATGAGCAGTTCTTC
TRBV7-2	TRBJ1-5	TRBD1	many	CASSSTGANQPQHF	TGTGCCAGCAGCTCTACAGGGGCCAATCAGCCCCAGCATTTT
TRBV7-9	TRBJ1-2	.	few	CASSLAGIGYTF	TGTGCCAGCAGCTTAGCGGGGATAGGCTACACCTTC
TRBV5-4	TRBJ2-1	.	many	CASSLVPKTSYNEQFF	TGTGCCAGCAGCTTGGTCCCCAAAACCTCCTACAATGAGCAGTTCTTC
TRBV28	TRBJ2-1	.	.	CASSFSGGRNEQFF	TGTGCCAGCAGTTTCTCCGGGGGCCGGAATGAGCAGTTCTTC
TRBV7-8	TRBJ2-7	TRBD1	many	CASSSGQGAREQYF	TGTGCCAGCAGCTCCGGACAGGGGGCGCGAGAGCAGTACTTC
TRBV6-5	TRBJ1-3	.	many	CASSYLQGHGNTIYF	TGTGCCAGCAGTTACTTACAGGGACATGGAAACACCATATATTTT
TRBV7-2	TRBJ2-5	.	many	CASSAMTVAQGTQYF	TGTGCCAGCAGCGCGATGACAGTGGCTCAAGGGACCCAGTACTTC
TRBV19	TRBJ2-2	.	many	CASSRSLGAETGELFF	TGTGCCAGTAGTAGATCCCTCGGGGCCGAAACCGGGGAGCTGTTTTTT
TRBV11-3	TRBJ1-5	.	.	CASSQKTDLDGQPQHF	TGTGCCAGCAGCCAAAAGACAGATCTCGACGGTCAGCCCCAGCATTTT
TRBV24-1	TRBJ2-3	.	many	CATSVGTHLDTQYF	TGTGCCACCAGCGTTGGGACCCACCTGGATACGCAGTATTTT
TRBV7-9	TRBJ2-7	.	many	CASSIGRYEQYF	TGTGCCAGCAGCATAGGACGCTACGAGCAGTACTTC
TRBV18	TRBJ1-1	TRBD1	many	CASSPENRGDRTEAFF	TGTGCCAGCTCACCGGAAAACAGGGGAGATAGGACTGAAGCTTTCTTT
TRBV15	TRBJ2-2	TRBD1	few	CATRDRSNTGELFF	TGTGCCACTAGGGACAGATCGAACACCGGGGAGCTGTTTTTT
TRBV5-1	TRBJ2-5	.	many	CASSPGQPQETQYF	TGCGCCAGCAGCCCAGGACAACCCCAAGAGACCCAGTACTTC
TRBV20-1	TRBJ2-7	.	few	CSARDRGSSCEQYF	TGCAGTGCTAGAGATAGGGGGTCTTCCTGCGAGCAGTACTTC
TRBV27	TRBJ2-1	TRBD2	few	CASSLSSGLEVRAYNEQFF	TGTGCCAGCAGTTTATCGTCAGGACTAGAAGTTCGGGCGTACAATGAGCAGTTCTTC
TRBV5-1	TRBJ2-2	.	many	CASSPIQDTGELFF	TGCGCCAGCAGCCCGATCCAAGACACCGGGGAGCTGTTTTTT
TRBV4-2	TRBJ2-2	.	.	CASSQGRIANTGELFF	TGTGCCAGCAGCCAAGGCCGGATCGCGAACACCGGGGAGCTGTTTTTT
TRBV7-9	TRBJ2-1	.	many	CASSAPTEQFF	TGTGCCAGCAGCGCCCCCACTGAGCAGTTCTTC
TRBV7-9	TRBJ1-6	TRBD1	many	CASSSPGRTGDSPLHF	TGTGCCAGCAGCTCACCCGGCCGGACAGGGGATTCACCCCTCCACTTT
TRBV5-4	TRBJ2-1	TRBD1	.	CASSLNEQGAYEQFF	TGTGCCAGCAGCTTGAACGAACAGGGGGCCTATGAGCAGTTCTTC
TRBV6-5	TRBJ2-6	.	.	CASSYSYSGANVLTF	TGTGCCAGCAGTTACTCGTACTCTGGGGCCAACGTCCTGACTTTC
TRBV29-1	TRBJ2-3	.	many	CSVEWGTDTQYF	TGCAGCGTTGAGTGGGGCACAGATACGCAGTATTTT
TRBV6-1	TRBJ2-5	.	.	CASRDRSFETQYF	TGTGCCAGCAGAGACAGGAGTTTCGAGACCCAGTACTTC
TRBV10-3	TRBJ2-3	.	many	CAITEERSTDTQYF	TGTGCCATCACCGAGGAGAGAAGCACAGATACGCAGTATTTT